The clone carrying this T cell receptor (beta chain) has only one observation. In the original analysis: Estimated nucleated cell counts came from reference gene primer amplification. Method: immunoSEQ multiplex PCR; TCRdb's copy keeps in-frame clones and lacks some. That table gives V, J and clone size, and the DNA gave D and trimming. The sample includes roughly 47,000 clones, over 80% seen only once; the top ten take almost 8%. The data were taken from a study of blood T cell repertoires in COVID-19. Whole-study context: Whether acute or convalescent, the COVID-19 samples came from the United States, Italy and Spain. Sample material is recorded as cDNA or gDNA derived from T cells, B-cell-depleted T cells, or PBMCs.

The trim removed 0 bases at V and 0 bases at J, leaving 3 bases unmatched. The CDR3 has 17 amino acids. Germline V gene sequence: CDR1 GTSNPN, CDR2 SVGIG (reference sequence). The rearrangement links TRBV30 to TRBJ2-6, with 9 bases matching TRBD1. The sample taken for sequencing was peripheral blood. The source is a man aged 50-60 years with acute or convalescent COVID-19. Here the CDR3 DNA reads TGTGCCTGGAGTGTAGAGACAGGGGGCTCTGGGGCCAACGTCCTGACTTTC. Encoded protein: CAWSVETGGSGANVLTF.